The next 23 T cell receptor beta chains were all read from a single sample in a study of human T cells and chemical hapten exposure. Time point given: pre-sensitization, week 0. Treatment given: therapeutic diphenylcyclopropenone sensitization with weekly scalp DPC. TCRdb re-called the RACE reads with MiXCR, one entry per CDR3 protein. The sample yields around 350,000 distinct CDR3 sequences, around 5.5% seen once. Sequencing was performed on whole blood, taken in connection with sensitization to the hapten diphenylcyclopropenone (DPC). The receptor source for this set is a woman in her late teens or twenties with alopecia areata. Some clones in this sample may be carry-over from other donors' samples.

The CDR3 DNA reads TGTGCCATCAGACCCACTAGCGGGGGGCCCAAGACGGTAAATGAGGACCAAGAGACCCAGTACTTC. Protein: CAIRPTSGGPKTVNEDQETQYF. V usage is TRBV10-3 and J usage is TRBJ2-5, with TRBD2 identical over 12 bases. J gave up 0 bases and V 6 bases, and 23 bases lay outside the gene matches. Germline CDR1 is ENHRY and CDR2 is SYGVKD. The CDR3 extends over 22 amino acids.

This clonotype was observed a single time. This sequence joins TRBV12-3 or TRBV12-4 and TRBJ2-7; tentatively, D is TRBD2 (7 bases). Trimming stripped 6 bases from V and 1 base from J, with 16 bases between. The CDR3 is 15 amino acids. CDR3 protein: CASSPWGGLSYEQYF. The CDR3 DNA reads TGTGCCAGCAGCCCTTGGGGGGGCCTATCCTACGAGCAGTACTTC.

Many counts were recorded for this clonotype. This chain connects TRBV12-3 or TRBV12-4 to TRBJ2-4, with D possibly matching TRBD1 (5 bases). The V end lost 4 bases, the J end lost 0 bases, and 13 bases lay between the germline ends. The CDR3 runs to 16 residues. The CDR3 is CASSYGQTLAKNIQYF. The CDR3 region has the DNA TGTGCCAGCAGTTATGGACAAACACTAGCCAAAAACATTCAGTACTTC.

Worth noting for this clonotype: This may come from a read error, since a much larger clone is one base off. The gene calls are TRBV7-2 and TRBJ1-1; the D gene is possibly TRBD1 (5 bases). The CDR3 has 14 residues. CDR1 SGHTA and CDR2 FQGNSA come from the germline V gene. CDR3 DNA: TGTGACAGCAGCCCGTGGCAGGGAGGTACTGAAGCTTTCTTT. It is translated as CDSSPWQGGTEAFF.

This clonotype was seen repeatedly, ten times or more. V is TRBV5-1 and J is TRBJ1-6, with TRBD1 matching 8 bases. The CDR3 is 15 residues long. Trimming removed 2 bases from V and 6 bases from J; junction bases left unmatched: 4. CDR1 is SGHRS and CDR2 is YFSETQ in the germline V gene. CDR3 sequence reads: CASSLQGDRNSPLHF. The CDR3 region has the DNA TGCGCCAGCAGCTTACAGGGGGATCGTAATTCACCCCTCCACTTT. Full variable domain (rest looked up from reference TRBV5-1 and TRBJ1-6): KAGVTQTPRYLIKTRGQQVTLSCSPISGHRSVSWYQQTPGQGLQFLFEYFSETQRNKGNFPGRFSGRQFSNSRSEMNVSTLELGDSALYLCASSLQGDRNSPLHFGNGTRLTVT.

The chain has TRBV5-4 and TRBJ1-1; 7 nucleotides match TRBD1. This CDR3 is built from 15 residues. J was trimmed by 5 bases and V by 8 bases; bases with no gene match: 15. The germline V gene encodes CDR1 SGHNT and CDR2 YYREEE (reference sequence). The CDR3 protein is CASFTRTGGETEAFF. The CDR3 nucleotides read TGTGCCAGTTTTACCAGGACAGGAGGAGAAACTGAAGCTTTCTTT.

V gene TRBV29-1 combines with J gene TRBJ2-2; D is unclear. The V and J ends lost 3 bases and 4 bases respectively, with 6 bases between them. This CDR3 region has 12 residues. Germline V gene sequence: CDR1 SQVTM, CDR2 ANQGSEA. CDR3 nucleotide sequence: TGCAGCGTTGAGGTGCCCACCGGGGAGCTGTTTTTT. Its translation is CSVEVPTGELFF.

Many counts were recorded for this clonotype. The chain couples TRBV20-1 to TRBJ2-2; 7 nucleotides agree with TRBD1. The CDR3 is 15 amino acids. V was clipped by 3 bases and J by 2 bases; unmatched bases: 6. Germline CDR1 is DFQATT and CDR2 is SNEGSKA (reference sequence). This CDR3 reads CSARDRDSNTGELFF. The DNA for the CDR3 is TGCAGTGCTAGGGACCGGGACAGTAACACCGGGGAGCTGTTTTTT.

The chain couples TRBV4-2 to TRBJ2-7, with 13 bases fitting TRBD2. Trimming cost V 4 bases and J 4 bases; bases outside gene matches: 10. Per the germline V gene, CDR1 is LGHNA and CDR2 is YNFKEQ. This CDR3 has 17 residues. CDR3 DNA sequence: TGTGCCAGCAGCCCTCCGTCCGGGACTAGCGGGGTATACGAGCAGTACTTC. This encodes CASSPPSGTSGVYEQYF.

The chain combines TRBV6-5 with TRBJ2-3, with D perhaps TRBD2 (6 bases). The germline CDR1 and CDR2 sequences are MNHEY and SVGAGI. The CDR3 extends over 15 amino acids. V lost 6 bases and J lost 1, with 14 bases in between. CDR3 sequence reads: CASRLRRGGTDTQYF. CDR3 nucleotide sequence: TGTGCCAGCAGGTTACGGCGGGGAGGCACAGATACGCAGTATTTT.

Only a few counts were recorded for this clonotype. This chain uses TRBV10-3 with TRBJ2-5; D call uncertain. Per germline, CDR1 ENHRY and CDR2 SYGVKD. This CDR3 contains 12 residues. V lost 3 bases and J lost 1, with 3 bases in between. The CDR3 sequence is CAISDFQETQYF. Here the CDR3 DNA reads TGTGCCATCAGTGACTTCCAAGAGACCCAGTACTTC.

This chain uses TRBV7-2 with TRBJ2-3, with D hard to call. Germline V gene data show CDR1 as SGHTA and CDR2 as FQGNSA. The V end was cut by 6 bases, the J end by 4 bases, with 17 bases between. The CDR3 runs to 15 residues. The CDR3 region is CASSYLSWSPDTQYF. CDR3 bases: TGTGCCAGCAGTTACCTAAGCTGGAGTCCAGATACGCAGTATTTT.

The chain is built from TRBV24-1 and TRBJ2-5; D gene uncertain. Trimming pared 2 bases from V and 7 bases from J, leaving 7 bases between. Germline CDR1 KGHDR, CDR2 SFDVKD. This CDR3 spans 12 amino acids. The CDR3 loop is CATSDSRATQYF. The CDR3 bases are TGTGCCACCAGTGATTCCCGTGCGACCCAGTACTTC.

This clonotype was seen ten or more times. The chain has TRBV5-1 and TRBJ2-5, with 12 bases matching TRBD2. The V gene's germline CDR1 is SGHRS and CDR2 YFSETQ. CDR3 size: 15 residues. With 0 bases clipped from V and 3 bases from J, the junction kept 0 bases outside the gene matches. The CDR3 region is CASSLGTSGEETQYF. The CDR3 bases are TGCGCCAGCAGCTTGGGGACTAGCGGGGAAGAGACCCAGTACTTC.

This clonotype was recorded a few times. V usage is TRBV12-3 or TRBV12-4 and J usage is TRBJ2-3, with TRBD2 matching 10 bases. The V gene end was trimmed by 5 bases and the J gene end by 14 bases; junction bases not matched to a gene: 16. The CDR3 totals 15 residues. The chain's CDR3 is CASSAAGTSEVGWYF. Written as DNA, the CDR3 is TGTGCCAGCAGTGCGGCCGGGACTAGCGAGGTAGGGTGGTATTTT.

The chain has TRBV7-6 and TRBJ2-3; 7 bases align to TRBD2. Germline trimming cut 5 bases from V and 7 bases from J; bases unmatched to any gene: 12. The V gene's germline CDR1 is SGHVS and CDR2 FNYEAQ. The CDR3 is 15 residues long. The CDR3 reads CASSLRPTSSHTQYF. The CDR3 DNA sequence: TGTGCCAGCAGCCTCAGACCGACTAGCTCTCATACGCAGTATTTT.

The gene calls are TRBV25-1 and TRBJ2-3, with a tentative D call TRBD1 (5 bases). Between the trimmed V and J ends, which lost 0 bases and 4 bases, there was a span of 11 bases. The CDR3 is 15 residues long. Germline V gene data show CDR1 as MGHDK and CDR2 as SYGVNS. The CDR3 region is CASSEYYQGPDTQYF. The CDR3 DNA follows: TGTGCCAGCAGTGAATATTATCAGGGCCCAGATACGCAGTATTTT.

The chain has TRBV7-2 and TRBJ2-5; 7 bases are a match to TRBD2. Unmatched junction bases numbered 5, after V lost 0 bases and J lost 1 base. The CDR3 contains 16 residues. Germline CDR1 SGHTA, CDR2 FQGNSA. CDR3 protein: CASSLAAGLRQETQYF. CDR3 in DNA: TGTGCCAGCAGCTTAGCAGCGGGGCTACGCCAAGAGACCCAGTACTTC.

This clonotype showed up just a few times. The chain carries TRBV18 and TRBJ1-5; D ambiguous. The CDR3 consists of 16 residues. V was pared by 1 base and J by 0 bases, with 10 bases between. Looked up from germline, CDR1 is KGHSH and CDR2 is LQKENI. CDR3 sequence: CASSPLSGVSNQPQHF. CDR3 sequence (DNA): TGTGCCAGCTCACCACTATCCGGGGTTAGCAATCAGCCCCAGCATTTT.

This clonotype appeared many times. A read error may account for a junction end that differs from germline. CDR3 sequence (DNA): TGTGCTAGCAGCCCAGGGGGCGAAGAGACCCAGTACTTC. Translation: CASSPGGEETQYF. V gene TRBV7-7 combines with J gene TRBJ2-5, with 8 bases aligning to TRBD1. The germline CDR1 and CDR2 sequences are SSHAT and FNYEAQ (reference sequence). The CDR3 sequence is 13 residues long.

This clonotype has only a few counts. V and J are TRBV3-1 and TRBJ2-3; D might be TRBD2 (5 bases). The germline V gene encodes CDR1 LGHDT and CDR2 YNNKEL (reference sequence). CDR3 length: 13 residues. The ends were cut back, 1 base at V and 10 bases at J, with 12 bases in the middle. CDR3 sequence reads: CASSQAGSEAQYF. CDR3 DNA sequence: TGTGCCAGCAGCCAAGCGGGGTCGGAGGCGCAGTATTTT.

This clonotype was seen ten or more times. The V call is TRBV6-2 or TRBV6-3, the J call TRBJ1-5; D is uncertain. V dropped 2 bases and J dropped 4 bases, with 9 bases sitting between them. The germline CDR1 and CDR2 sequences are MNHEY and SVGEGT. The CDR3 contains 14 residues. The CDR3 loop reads CASSYIPTNQPQHF. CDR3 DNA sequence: TGTGCCAGCAGTTACATTCCTACTAATCAGCCCCAGCATTTT.

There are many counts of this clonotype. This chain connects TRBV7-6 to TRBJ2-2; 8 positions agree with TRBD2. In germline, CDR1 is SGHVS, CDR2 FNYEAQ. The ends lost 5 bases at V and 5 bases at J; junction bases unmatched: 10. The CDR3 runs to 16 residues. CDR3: CASSPGLAGLTGELFF. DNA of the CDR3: TGTGCCAGCAGCCCTGGGTTAGCGGGATTGACCGGGGAGCTGTTTTTT.